This T cell receptor beta chain emerged from a study of T cell repertoires in cytomegalovirus infection. Turning to the study itself: HLA-C-restricted CMV epitopes, recently identified, and well-studied HLA-B-restricted ones were used by the study. TCR beta signatures that were public indicated CMV infection and matching HLA type. Study results and caveats: Cumulative frequency (of public TCR beta family members) identified carriers of CMV plus the relevant HLA. There were HLA-C-restricted CMV-specific TCR beta clonotypes dominating the ex vivo response.

Of note for this clonotype: Its antigen remains unidentified.

One entry per CDR3 protein, called by TCRdb with MiXCR from the reads. The data show fewer than 850,000 distinct CDR3 sequences, with just under 30% seen just once and about 12% held by the top ten. Trimming removed 0 bases from V and 5 bases from J, with 11 bases in between. Germline-derived CDR1 and CDR2 are SGHKS and YYEKEE (reference sequence). The CDR3 totals 14 residues. The input for sequencing was cultured CD8+ T cells from PBMCs, taken from culture after CMV antigen stimulation. This receptor was obtained from a human donor in good health (CMV status not recorded). Some clones in this sample may be carry-over from other donors' samples. The chain employs TRBV5-5 and TRBJ2-5; D may be TRBD1 (6 bases). CDR3 bases: TGTGCCAGCAGCTTGGGTACAGGGTTGGAGACCCAGTACTTC. This translates into CASSLGTGLETQYF.